Listed below are T cell receptor beta chains from one sample, sequenced in a study of shared clonotypes between healthy human individuals. Sequencing used immunoSEQ multiplex PCR; TCRdb keeps in-frame clones, though not all of them. Of some 500,000 clones detected, approximately 80% appear once; the ten largest clones hold about 11%. Sequencing was done on a sample of PBMCs. The source is a woman in her thirties or forties in good health. Some clones in this sample may be carry-over from other donors' samples. Both conserved end residues are part of each CDR3. The D gene is left open where the match is weak. Only some rows state a clone size, as once, few, many or a class for expanded clones.

j_call d_call clone_size v_call cdr3_length cdr3_aa
TRBJ2-7 . . TRBV20-1 11 CSASEGSEQYF
TRBJ2-5 TRBD2 . TRBV19 18 CASSIGGLAGALAETQYF
TRBJ2-2 . . TRBV9 14 CASSVGRNTGELFF
TRBJ2-1 . . TRBV9 15 CASSVGTHTYNEQFF
TRBJ1-5 TRBD1 . TRBV6-5 14 CASSYSGGREPQHF
TRBJ1-1 TRBD1 . TRBV30 17 CAWRGLATGDMNTEAFF
TRBJ2-5 TRBD2 . TRBV28 14 CASTRLAGDREQYF
TRBJ2-7 . many TRBV14 16 CASSQTGGRLDYEQYF
TRBJ2-1 . . TRBV5-1 15 CASSPGDGMGDEQFF
TRBJ2-3 TRBD2 . TRBV5-4 17 CASSLAAGGPSTDTQYF
TRBJ1-2 . . TRBV6-5 14 CASSPGGGNYGYTF
TRBJ2-7 . . TRBV7-9 12 CASSLNSYEQYF
TRBJ2-7 TRBD2 . TRBV9 17 CASSGGLAGQYDNEQYF
TRBJ1-3 . . TRBV19 13 CATETLSGNTIYF
TRBJ1-1 . . TRBV6-5 13 CATRDLLTLKAFF
TRBJ2-5 . . TRBV6-5 15 CASRQITGFEETQYF
TRBJ2-7 TRBD1 . TRBV5-4 15 CASSLGGQGRGEQYF
TRBJ2-1 . . TRBV7-3 14 CASSSKPLADEQFF
TRBJ2-7 . . TRBV5-4 15 CASSSPLVGSHEQYF
TRBJ2-2 . many TRBV19 15 CASREGASNTGELFF
TRBJ2-7 TRBD2 . TRBV5-1 19 CASRLRGQGTSGADYEQYF
TRBJ2-4 TRBD2 . TRBV5-6 13 CASSLTTSFIQYF
TRBJ1-5 . . TRBV10-3 16 CAISESVTPLNQPQHF
TRBJ2-3 . . TRBV18 16 CASSPTGDHGGDTQYF
TRBJ2-2 TRBD2 . TRBV5-1 16 CASRNRTSGNTGELFF
TRBJ1-3 . many TRBV6-5 12 CASRTSGNTIYF
TRBJ2-1 . . TRBV14 14 CASSRVGSYNEQFF
TRBJ2-7 TRBD2 . TRBV5-6 14 CASSLGAGVYEQYF
TRBJ2-5 . . TRBV5-1 14 CASSWDTGVSDQYF
TRBJ1-2 TRBD1 . TRBV10-1 18 CASSDPRQGGPLLYGYTF
TRBJ2-7 TRBD2 . TRBV14 13 CASSSGLLPKQYF
TRBJ2-3 . few TRBV7-3 15 CASSPGDSGTDTQYF
TRBJ2-3 . . TRBV9 14 CASSQQRAEDTQYF
TRBJ1-2 . few TRBV10-3 13 CAISESGSGGYTF
TRBJ2-7 TRBD2 . TRBV6-5 14 CASSAGTSSSEQYF
TRBJ2-3 . . TRBV7-3 15 CASSPSGGFTDTQYF
TRBJ1-5 . . TRBV30 14 CAWSVKGGNQPQHF
TRBJ2-5 . . TRBV2 12 CASYRGGKTQYF
TRBJ2-7 . once TRBV5-1 15 CASSVGRNRLDEQYF
TRBJ2-2 TRBD2 many TRBV4-1 15 CASSQRTSGTGELFF
TRBJ1-1 . . TRBV7-3 14 CASSATPGTTEAFF
TRBJ1-3 . . TRBV7-9 14 CAGSLGTTGNTIYF
TRBJ1-4 TRBD1 . TRBV4-3 15 CASTSGQGGYEKLFF
TRBJ2-4 TRBD1 few TRBV18 14 CASSPRDSKNIQYF
TRBJ2-5 TRBD2 . TRBV7-9 14 CASSLGGGDETQYF
TRBJ1-2 . . TRBV25-1 14 CASSEGLTMRGYTF
TRBJ2-3 TRBD2 few TRBV7-9 15 CASSSLAGGVDTQYF
TRBJ2-1 . . TRBV30 13 CAFSADRYNEQFF
TRBJ2-7 TRBD1 . TRBV6-9 18 CATPNSAGTGYGPYEQYF
TRBJ2-5 . few TRBV29-1 15 CSGREWGAGGETQYF
TRBJ2-7 TRBD1 few TRBV5-1 13 CASSPDRVYEQYF
TRBJ2-6 . . TRBV5-1 21 CASSLSSPGLRLVSGANVLTF
TRBJ1-1 TRBD1 . TRBV19 14 CASSNGQGRAEAFF
TRBJ2-5 TRBD2 . TRBV30 14 CAWSVEPGGRAQYF
TRBJ2-7 . . TRBV2 13 CASNAYRAYEQYF